This is a list of T cell receptor beta chains from one sample in a study of OX40 agonist ivuxolimab in advanced cancers. Profiled with immunoSEQ multiplex PCR; TCRdb holds only in-frame clones, not every one. Of some 65,000 clones listed, about 88% are singletons. This sample comprised CD4+ or CD8+ T cells sorted from blood, obtained in a trial of the OX40 agonist ivuxolimab. These receptors were taken from an adult with an advanced solid tumor such as melanoma, head and neck, liver or kidney cancer. Each CDR3 is given with its conserved first and last residue. D genes are given only for firm matches. Where a row states a size, it is once, few, many or the class of an expanded clone; other rows omit it.

few TRBJ2-7 . TRBV6-1 CASSEGAGLEQYF TGTGCCAGCAGTGAAGGTGCGGGGCTCGAGCAGTACTTC
. TRBJ2-3 . TRBV7-9 CASSLLGGGDTQYF TGTGCCAGCAGCTTATTGGGAGGGGGGGATACGCAGTATTTT
once TRBJ1-2 . TRBV9 CASSAGVTRGYTF TGTGCCAGCAGCGCCGGCGTTACGCGGGGCTACACCTTC
. TRBJ1-2 . TRBV2 CASSPPEGVRTF TGTGCCAGCAGTCCCCCCGAGGGGGTGCGGACCTTC
few TRBJ1-6 . TRBV27 CASRALQGTSPLHF TGTGCCAGCAGGGCCCTCCAGGGAACTTCACCCCTCCACTTT
once TRBJ1-5 . TRBV28 CASSYPGGNQPQHF TGTGCCAGCAGTTACCCCGGCGGCAATCAGCCCCAGCATTTT
. TRBJ2-1 . TRBV13 CASRPDRGDEQFF TGTGCCAGCAGGCCTGATCGCGGGGATGAGCAGTTCTTC
. TRBJ2-3 . TRBV7-8 CASSGRFGEASTDTQYF TGTGCCAGCAGCGGCCGGTTTGGTGAGGCTAGCACAGATACGCAGTATTTT
. TRBJ2-1 TRBD2 TRBV28 CASSLLLAGAPSYNEQFF TGTGCCAGCAGTTTACTGTTGGCGGGAGCCCCTTCCTACAATGAGCAGTTCTTC
. TRBJ2-3 . TRBV7-8 CASSLVGGRADTQYF TGTGCCAGCAGCTTAGTGGGGGGGCGCGCAGATACGCAGTATTTT
. TRBJ2-2 TRBD2 TRBV27 CASGGLAGGGVELFF TGTGCCAGCGGGGGACTAGCGGGAGGAGGTGTGGAGCTGTTTTTT
. TRBJ1-2 . TRBV19 CASSILAAYGYTF TGTGCCAGTAGTATTTTGGCAGCGTATGGCTACACCTTC
. TRBJ1-1 . TRBV27 CASRPGHDEAFF TGTGCCAGCAGACCTGGACATGATGAAGCTTTCTTT
. TRBJ2-7 TRBD2 TRBV5-1 CASSLSGSPYEQYF TGCGCCAGCAGCTTGAGCGGGAGCCCCTACGAGCAGTACTTC
. TRBJ2-7 . TRBV5-6 CASSLAGGYSYEQYF TGTGCCAGCAGCTTGGCCGGCGGATACTCCTACGAGCAGTACTTC
. TRBJ2-1 . TRBV30 CAWSYTGPEQFF TGTGCCTGGAGTTATACCGGGCCGGAGCAGTTCTTC
. TRBJ2-2 . TRBV11-2 CASSQSTGELFF TGTGCCAGCAGCCAAAGCACCGGGGAGCTGTTTTTT
. TRBJ1-1 TRBD1 TRBV27 CASSRRQGVNTEAFF TGTGCCAGCAGTAGACGACAGGGGGTGAACACTGAAGCTTTCTTT
. TRBJ2-7 . TRBV7-9 CASSAILAELSYEQYF TGTGCCAGCAGCGCGATACTAGCCGAACTCTCCTACGAGCAGTACTTC
. TRBJ2-3 TRBD1 TRBV10-1 CASSESSGGITDTQYF TGCGCCAGCAGTGAGTCCTCAGGGGGCATCACAGATACGCAGTATTTT
. TRBJ2-2 . TRBV5-4 CASSWGTGELFF TGTGCCAGCAGCTGGGGTACCGGGGAGCTGTTTTTT
. TRBJ1-3 TRBD1 TRBV7-9 CASSSDRAHSGNTIYF TGTGCCAGCAGCTCTGACAGGGCCCACTCTGGAAACACCATATATTTT
medium-sized TRBJ1-1 . TRBV19 CASSINWKGTEAFF TGTGCCAGTAGTATCAACTGGAAGGGGACTGAAGCTTTCTTT
. TRBJ1-1 . TRBV27 CASSLGSGHLNTEAFF TGTGCCAGCAGTTTAGGCTCGGGACACCTGAACACTGAAGCTTTCTTT
. TRBJ1-2 . TRBV6-1 CASMVYGYTF TGTGCCAGCATGGTCTATGGCTACACCTTC
. TRBJ2-1 TRBD2 TRBV7-9 CASSSTSGGAKDNEQFF TGTGCCAGCAGCTCGACTAGCGGGGGGGCTAAGGACAATGAGCAGTTCTTC
. TRBJ2-7 . TRBV6-1 CASRQGPTYEQYF TGTGCCAGCAGACAGGGACCGACCTACGAGCAGTACTTC
. TRBJ2-7 . TRBV5-6 CASSLVGSPGEQYF TGTGCCAGCAGCTTGGTCGGTTCTCCTGGCGAGCAGTACTTC
. TRBJ2-7 . TRBV29-1 CSVSYPQPFSYEQYF TGCAGCGTTAGTTACCCACAGCCTTTCTCCTACGAGCAGTACTTC
. TRBJ2-7 . TRBV30 CAWSLKSTYEQYF TGTGCCTGGAGTCTCAAATCAACCTACGAGCAGTACTTC
. TRBJ2-5 TRBD2 TRBV18 CASSPPSGGATGETQYF TGTGCCAGCTCACCACCTAGCGGGGGAGCGACGGGAGAGACCCAGTACTTC
. TRBJ2-7 TRBD1 TRBV2 CASSTGDGNYEQYF TGTGCCAGCTCGACAGGGGATGGGAACTACGAGCAGTACTTC
. TRBJ2-1 . TRBV27 CASSFLSGSETEQFF TGTGCCAGCAGTTTTTTGTCCGGGAGTGAGACTGAGCAGTTCTTC
once TRBJ2-2 . TRBV27 CASSRVNTGELFF TGTGCCAGCAGTAGGGTGAACACCGGGGAGCTGTTTTTT
. TRBJ2-1 . TRBV9 CASSGDSYNEQFF TGTGCCAGCAGCGGGGACTCCTACAATGAGCAGTTCTTC
few TRBJ1-4 . TRBV30 CAWSVLGGEKLFF TGTGCCTGGAGTGTGCTGGGGGGTGAAAAACTGTTTTTT
. TRBJ1-2 TRBD1 TRBV19 CASSTRTGYGYTF TGTGCCAGTAGCACAAGGACAGGCTATGGCTACACCTTC
. TRBJ2-3 TRBD2 TRBV7-9 CASSLALAGVGDTQYF TGTGCCAGCAGCTTAGCACTAGCGGGAGTAGGGGATACGCAGTATTTT
. TRBJ2-7 . TRBV27 CASSWGLDYEQYF TGTGCCAGCTCGTGGGGGCTTGACTACGAGCAGTACTTC
. TRBJ2-7 . TRBV5-1 CASFETSEYEQYF TGCGCCAGTTTCGAGACCAGTGAGTACGAGCAGTACTTC
. TRBJ2-7 TRBD2 TRBV28 CASRAPGLAGSSYEQYF TGTGCCAGCAGAGCTCCGGGACTAGCGGGTAGCTCCTACGAGCAGTACTTC
. TRBJ1-5 TRBD1 TRBV7-9 CASSLEGGQPQHF TGTGCCAGCAGCTTAGAAGGGGGCCAGCCCCAGCATTTT
once TRBJ2-7 . TRBV10-2 CASSADGGSYEQYF TGCGCCAGCAGTGCTGACGGGGGCTCCTACGAGCAGTACTTC
few TRBJ1-2 TRBD1 TRBV11-2 CASTNQGAGYTF TGTGCCAGCACCAACCAGGGGGCTGGCTACACCTTC
. TRBJ2-5 TRBD1 TRBV7-8 CASSPTGALTQYF TGTGCCAGCAGCCCGACAGGGGCTCTGACCCAGTACTTC
. TRBJ1-5 . TRBV2 CASSEHRAPNQPQHF TGTGCCAGCAGTGAACACAGGGCCCCAAATCAGCCCCAGCATTTT
. TRBJ2-7 TRBD1 TRBV10-3 CASRTGENYEQYF TGTGCCTCACGGACAGGGGAAAACTACGAGCAGTACTTC
. TRBJ2-7 . TRBV28 CASSLGLFIYEQYF TGTGCCAGCAGTTTGGGACTCTTTATCTACGAGCAGTACTTC
. TRBJ2-5 . TRBV25-1 CAGGEETQYF TGTGCAGGTGGGGAAGAGACCCAGTACTTC
. TRBJ2-5 TRBD1 TRBV27 CASRHDRANGETQYF TGTGCCAGCAGGCACGACAGGGCCAATGGAGAGACCCAGTACTTC
. TRBJ1-2 TRBD1 TRBV6-6 CASSQDLQGIDYGYTF TGTGCCAGCAGCCAGGACCTACAGGGGATCGACTATGGCTACACCTTC
. TRBJ1-1 . TRBV28 CASTDVGGGEAFF TGTGCCAGCACCGACGTGGGAGGGGGTGAAGCTTTCTTT
. TRBJ2-3 . TRBV30 CAWSGRADTQYF TGTGCCTGGAGTGGGAGGGCAGATACGCAGTATTTT